The rows below give T cell receptor beta chains drawn from one sample of a study of identical twins. A single record per CDR3 protein comes from TCRdb applying MiXCR to the 5' RACE reads. The table lists around 1.7 million distinct CDR3 sequences, roughly a third of them singletons. Input material: cord blood. The receptor source for this set is a newborn girl in good health. The CDR3 runs from the conserved cysteine through the conserved F or W. The D gene is left open where the match is weak. Clone sizes are given selectively: once, few, many, or a class where the clone is expanded.

>few|.|TRBJ2-3|TRBV29-1|12
TGCAGCGCGATCTGGGACACAGATACGCAGTATTTT
CSAIWDTDTQYF
>.|.|TRBJ2-7|TRBV12-5|12
TGTGCTAGTGGTTTGGGACCCTACGAGCAGTACTTC
CASGLGPYEQYF
>.|.|TRBJ2-1|TRBV6-5|18
TGTGCCAGCAGTTACTTGACCTCGGGACTTGCCCGATACAATGAGCAGTTCTTC
CASSYLTSGLARYNEQFF
>.|TRBD2|TRBJ2-1|TRBV24-1|20
TGTGCCACCAGTGATTGGGGAACTAGCGGGGGGCAGTCTACCTACAATGAGCAGTTCTTC
CATSDWGTSGGQSTYNEQFF
>few|.|TRBJ1-5|TRBV28|12
TGTGCCAGCAATCTGGTGGGTCAGCCCCAGCATTTT
CASNLVGQPQHF
>many|TRBD2|TRBJ2-1|TRBV14|16
TGTGCCAGCAGCCAAGAGCCGGGACTAGTGAACAATGAGCAGTTCTTC
CASSQEPGLVNNEQFF
>.|TRBD1|TRBJ1-4|TRBV20-1|13
TGCAGTGCTAGGTACAGGGGAGATGAAAAACTGTTTTTT
CSARYRGDEKLFF
>.|.|TRBJ2-5|TRBV20-1|13
TGCAGTGCTAGATCTACGTACCGAGAGACCCAGTACTTC
CSARSTYRETQYF
>.|.|TRBJ1-5|TRBV18|15
TGTGCCAGCTCACCAATGGAGGGTGCAAATCAGCCCCAGCATTTT
CASSPMEGANQPQHF
>many|TRBD2|TRBJ2-7|TRBV12-3/TRBV12-4|16
TGTGCCAGCAGTCCCCGGACTAGCGGGGAGAGATACGAGCAGTACTTC
CASSPRTSGERYEQYF
>few|.|TRBJ2-5|TRBV5-1|15
TGCGCCAGCAGCTTGGTTTCCATAGAGGAAGAGACCCAGTACTTC
CASSLVSIEEETQYF
>.|.|TRBJ1-1|TRBV20-1|12
TGCAGTGCTAGTCCAGAGAACACTGAAGCTTTCTTT
CSASPENTEAFF
>.|.|TRBJ2-1|TRBV5-4|16
TGTGCCAGCAGCTTGGGTCCGGGACCCCAGGCAGATGAGCAGTTCTTC
CASSLGPGPQADEQFF
>few|TRBD2|TRBJ2-7|TRBV2|15
TGTGCCAGCAGTAAAGCCGGGACTAGCTACAACGGGCAGTACTTC
CASSKAGTSYNGQYF
>few|.|TRBJ2-7|TRBV5-1|17
TGCGCCAGCAGCTTGGTGTATTCCGGGAGTGACTCCTACGAGCAGTACTTC
CASSLVYSGSDSYEQYF
>.|.|TRBJ2-7|TRBV21-1|12
TGTGCCAGCAGCAAAGCGAGCGGGGAGCAGTACTTC
CASSKASGEQYF
>few|.|TRBJ1-2|TRBV5-1|14
TGCGCCAGCAGCTTGGAGCCAGGGGACGGTGGCTACACCTTC
CASSLEPGDGGYTF
>few|TRBD1|TRBJ1-1|TRBV27|14
TGTGCCAGCTGGGGGAACAGGGGTAGGGGTGAAGCTTTCTTT
CASWGNRGRGEAFF
>.|.|TRBJ2-2|TRBV7-8|16
TGTGCCAGCAGCTTTCCACGGGGATTTGACACCGGGGAGCTGTTTTTT
CASSFPRGFDTGELFF
>.|.|TRBJ1-1|TRBV6-7|16
TGTGCCAGCAGTACGAACAGGGCCCCTGAGGACACTGAAGCTTTCTTT
CASSTNRAPEDTEAFF
>.|TRBD1|TRBJ2-7|TRBV20-1|14
TGCAGTGCTAGGGACAGGGAAGGCTACTACGAGCAGTACTTC
CSARDREGYYEQYF
>few|TRBD1|TRBJ1-5|TRBV6-2/TRBV6-3|14
TGTGCCAGCAGACGGGACAGGGTGGAGAAGCCCCAGCATTTT
CASRRDRVEKPQHF
>few|.|TRBJ2-7|TRBV28|14
TGTGCCAGCACTCAGTCTTGGCGTCGCAATGAGCAGTACTTC
CASTQSWRRNEQYF
>.|.|TRBJ2-6|TRBV6-8|17
TGTGCCAGCAGTTACTCCGGGTCTTTCTCTGGGGCCAACGTCCTGACTTTC
CASSYSGSFSGANVLTF
>few|TRBD2|TRBJ2-7|TRBV11-2|16
TGTGCCAGCAGCCAAACTAGCGGGGGGGCATCCTACGAGCAGTACTTC
CASSQTSGGASYEQYF
>many|TRBD2|TRBJ2-3|TRBV7-9|13
TGTGCCAGCAGGACTAGCGGGGCTGATACGCAGTATTTT
CASRTSGADTQYF
>.|.|TRBJ2-1|TRBV12-3/TRBV12-4|13
TGTGCCAGCAGTTTAAGGCAGCTCAATGAGCAGTTCTTC
CASSLRQLNEQFF
>few|.|TRBJ2-7|TRBV4-1|17
TGCGCCAGCAGCCAAGATCAGGATCGGACTCTCTACAATGAGCAGTACTTC
CASSQDQDRTLYNEQYF
>.|.|TRBJ2-1|TRBV2|14
TGTGCCAGCAGTGTCAACCTACCGGGCAATGAGCAGTTCTTC
CASSVNLPGNEQFF
>.|TRBD1|TRBJ2-4|TRBV7-2|14
TGTGCCAGCAGCTTCCGGGGACAGGGGAACATTCAGTACTTC
CASSFRGQGNIQYF
>.|TRBD2|TRBJ2-5|TRBV6-6|16
TGTGCCAGCAGTTACTCGCTCAGCGGGAGGGCCGCTCAGCAGTACTTC
CASSYSLSGRAAQQYF
>.|TRBD2|TRBJ2-1|TRBV7-2|19
TGTGCCAGCAGCTCTATGGGACTAGCGGGAGTGAGCTCCTACAATGAGCAGTTCTTC
CASSSMGLAGVSSYNEQFF
>many|TRBD1|TRBJ1-4|TRBV7-2|15
TGTGCCAGCAGCTTAGTGACAGGGATAAATGAAAAACTGTTTTTT
CASSLVTGINEKLFF
>.|TRBD1|TRBJ2-7|TRBV28|15
TGTGCCAGCAGTTTGCCCGGACAGGGGAAATACGAGCAGTACTTC
CASSLPGQGKYEQYF